This T cell receptor (beta chain) was found in a study of beta chain features in type 1 diabetes. Study conclusions and caveats: At VDJ recombination sites, type 1 diabetes patients had fewer insertions and more deleted nucleotides. Patients' naive, central memory and regulatory TCRB repertoires appeared more alike than those of healthy donors.

Germline values: CDR1 SQVTM, CDR2 ANQGSEA. Germline trimming cut 3 bases from V and 4 bases from J; bases unmatched to any gene: 5. The CDR3 totals 14 residues. With respect to this clone: What it binds is not known.

Since all of the isolated RNA was reverse transcribed, expressed TCRB transcripts were what got sequenced. The average read count of naive, central memory and regulatory T cell samples was around 3.8 million. Assay used: immunoSEQ multiplex PCR; TCRdb lists only in-frame clones, some missing. The data contain roughly 240,000 clones, 55% to 70% of them singletons. The sequence came from a man aged 25 to 40 in good health. The gene calls are TRBV29-1 and TRBJ2-1, with 8 bases that match TRBD1. Sequenced sample: naive CD4+ T cells from blood. CDR3 bases: TGCAGCGTTGAGACCGGACAGGGATACAATGAGCAGTTCTTC. Amino acids: CSVETGQGYNEQFF.